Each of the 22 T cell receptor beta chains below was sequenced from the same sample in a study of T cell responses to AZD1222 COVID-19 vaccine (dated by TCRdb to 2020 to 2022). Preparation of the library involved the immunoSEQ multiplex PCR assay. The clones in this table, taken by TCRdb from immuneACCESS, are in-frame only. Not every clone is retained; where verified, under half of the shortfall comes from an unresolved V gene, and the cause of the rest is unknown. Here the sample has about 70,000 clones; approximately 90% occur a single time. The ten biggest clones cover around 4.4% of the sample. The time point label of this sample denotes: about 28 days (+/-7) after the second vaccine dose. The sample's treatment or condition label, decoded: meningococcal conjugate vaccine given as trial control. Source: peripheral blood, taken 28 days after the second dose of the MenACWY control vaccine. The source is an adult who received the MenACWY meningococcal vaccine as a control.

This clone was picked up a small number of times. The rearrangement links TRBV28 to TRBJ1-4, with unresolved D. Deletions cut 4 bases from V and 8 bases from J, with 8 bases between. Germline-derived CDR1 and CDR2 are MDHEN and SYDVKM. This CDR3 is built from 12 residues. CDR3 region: CASSSGSEKLFF. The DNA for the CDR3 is TGTGCCAGCAGTTCGGGAAGCGAAAAACTGTTTTTT. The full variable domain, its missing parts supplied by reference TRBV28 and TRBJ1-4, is DVKVTQSSRYLVKRTGEKVFLECVQDMDHENMFWYRQDPGLGLRLIYFSYDVKMKEKGDIPEGYSVSREKKERFSLILESASTNQTSMYLCASSSGSEKLFFGSGTQLSVL.

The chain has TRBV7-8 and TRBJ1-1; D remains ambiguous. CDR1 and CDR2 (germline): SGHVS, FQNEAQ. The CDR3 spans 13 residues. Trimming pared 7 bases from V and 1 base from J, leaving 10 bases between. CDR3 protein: CASNFRSNTEAFF. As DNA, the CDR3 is TGTGCCAGCAACTTTAGATCGAACACTGAAGCTTTCTTT.

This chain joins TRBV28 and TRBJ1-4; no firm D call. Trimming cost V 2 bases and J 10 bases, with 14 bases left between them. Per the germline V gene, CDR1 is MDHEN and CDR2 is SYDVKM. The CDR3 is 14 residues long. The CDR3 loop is CASSLEGVERKLFF. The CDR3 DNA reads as TGTGCCAGCAGTTTAGAGGGAGTGGAGAGAAAACTGTTTTTT.

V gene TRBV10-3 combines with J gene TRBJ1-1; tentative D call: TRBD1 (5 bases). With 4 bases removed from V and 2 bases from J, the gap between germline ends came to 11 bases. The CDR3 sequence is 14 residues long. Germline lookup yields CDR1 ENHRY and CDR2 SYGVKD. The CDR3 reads CAISAGRGNTEAFF. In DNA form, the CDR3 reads TGTGCCATCAGTGCGGGACGGGGAAACACTGAAGCTTTCTTT.

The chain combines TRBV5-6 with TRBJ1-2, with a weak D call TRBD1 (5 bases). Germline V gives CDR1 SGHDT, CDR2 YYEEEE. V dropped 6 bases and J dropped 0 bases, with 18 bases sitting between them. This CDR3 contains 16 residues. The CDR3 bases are TGTGCCAGCACCCAAATGGGGGACGGAGCTAACTATGGCTACACCTTC. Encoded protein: CASTQMGDGANYGYTF.

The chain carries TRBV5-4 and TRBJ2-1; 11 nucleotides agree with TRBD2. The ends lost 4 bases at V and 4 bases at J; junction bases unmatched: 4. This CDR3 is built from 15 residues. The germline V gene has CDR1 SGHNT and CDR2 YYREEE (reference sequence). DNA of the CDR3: TGTGCCAGCAGCAAGACTAGCGGGGATTACAATGAGCAGTTCTTC. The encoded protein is CASSKTSGDYNEQFF.

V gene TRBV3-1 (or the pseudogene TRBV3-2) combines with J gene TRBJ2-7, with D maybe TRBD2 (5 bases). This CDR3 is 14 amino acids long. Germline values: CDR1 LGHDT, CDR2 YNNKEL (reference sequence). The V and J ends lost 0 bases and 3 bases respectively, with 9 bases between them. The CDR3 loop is CASSQDWGVYEQYF. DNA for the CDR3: TGTGCCAGCAGCCAAGACTGGGGAGTCTACGAGCAGTACTTC.

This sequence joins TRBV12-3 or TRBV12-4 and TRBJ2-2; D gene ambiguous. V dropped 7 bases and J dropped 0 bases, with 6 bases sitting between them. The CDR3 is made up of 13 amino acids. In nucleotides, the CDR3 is TGTGCCAGCACACAGACGAACACCGGGGAGCTGTTTTTT. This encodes CASTQTNTGELFF.

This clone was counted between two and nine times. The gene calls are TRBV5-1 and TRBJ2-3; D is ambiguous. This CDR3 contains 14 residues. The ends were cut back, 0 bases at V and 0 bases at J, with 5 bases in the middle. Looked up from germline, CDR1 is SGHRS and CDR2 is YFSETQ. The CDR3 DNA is TGCGCCAGCAGCTTGGGGGCTAGCACAGATACGCAGTATTTT. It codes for CASSLGASTDTQYF.

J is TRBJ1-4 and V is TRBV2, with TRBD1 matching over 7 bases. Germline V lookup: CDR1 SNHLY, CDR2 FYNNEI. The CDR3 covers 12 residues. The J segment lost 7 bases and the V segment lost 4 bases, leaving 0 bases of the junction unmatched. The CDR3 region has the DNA TGTGCCAGCAGTGCAGGGGGTGAAAAACTGTTTTTT. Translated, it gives CASSAGGEKLFF.

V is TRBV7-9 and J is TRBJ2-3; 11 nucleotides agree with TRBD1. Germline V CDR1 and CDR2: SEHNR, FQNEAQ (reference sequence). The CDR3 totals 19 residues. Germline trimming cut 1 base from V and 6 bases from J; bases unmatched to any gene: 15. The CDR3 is CASSLGSGTGGLYSDTQYF. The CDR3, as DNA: TGTGCCAGCAGCTTAGGGTCGGGGACAGGGGGGCTCTATTCGGATACGCAGTATTTT.

The chain's CDR3 is CASSFLTGIDGYTF. The CDR3 coding sequence is TGTGCCAGCAGCTTTTTAACAGGGATAGATGGCTACACCTTC. The gene calls are TRBV7-2 and TRBJ1-2, with D possibly TRBD1 on 6 matching bases. The CDR3 extends over 14 amino acids. The V end was cut by 3 bases, the J end by 6 bases, with 14 bases between. Germline CDR1 reads SGHTA; CDR2 reads FQGNSA.

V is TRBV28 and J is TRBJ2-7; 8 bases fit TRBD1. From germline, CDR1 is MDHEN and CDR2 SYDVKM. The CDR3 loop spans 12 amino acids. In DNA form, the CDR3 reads TGTGCGAGGGGACAGGAAACCTACGAGCAGTACTTC. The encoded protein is CARGQETYEQYF.

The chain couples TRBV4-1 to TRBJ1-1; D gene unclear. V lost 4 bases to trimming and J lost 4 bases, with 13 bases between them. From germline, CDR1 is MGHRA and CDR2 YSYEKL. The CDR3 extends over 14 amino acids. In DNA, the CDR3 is TGCGCCAGCAGCCCTCGGGCCCAGGTCACTGAAGCTTTCTTT. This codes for CASSPRAQVTEAFF.

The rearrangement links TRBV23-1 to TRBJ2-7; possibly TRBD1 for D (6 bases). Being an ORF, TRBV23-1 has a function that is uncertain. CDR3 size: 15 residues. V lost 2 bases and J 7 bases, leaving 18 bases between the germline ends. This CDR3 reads CASSQPDRPHLEQYF. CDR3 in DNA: TGCGCCAGCAGTCAACCCGACAGGCCCCATTTGGAGCAGTACTTC.

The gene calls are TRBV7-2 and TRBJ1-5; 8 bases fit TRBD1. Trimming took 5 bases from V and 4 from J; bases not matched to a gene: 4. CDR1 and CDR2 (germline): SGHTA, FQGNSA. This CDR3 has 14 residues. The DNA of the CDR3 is TGTGCCAGCAGCGACAGGGGATCGAATCAGCCCCAGCATTTT. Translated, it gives CASSDRGSNQPQHF.

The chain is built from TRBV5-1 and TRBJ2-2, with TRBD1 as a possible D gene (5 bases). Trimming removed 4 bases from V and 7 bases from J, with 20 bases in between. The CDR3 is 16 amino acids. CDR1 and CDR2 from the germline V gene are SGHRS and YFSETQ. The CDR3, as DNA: TGCGCCAGCAGCCAAGAAGACAGTCTAGGTGACGGGGAGCTGTTTTTT. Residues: CASSQEDSLGDGELFF.

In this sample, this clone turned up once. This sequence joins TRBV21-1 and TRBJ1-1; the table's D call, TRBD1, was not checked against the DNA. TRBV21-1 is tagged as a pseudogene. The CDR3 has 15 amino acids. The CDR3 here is CASSAPGQVDTEAFF. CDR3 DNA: TGTGCCAGCAGCGCCCCGGGACAGGTGGATACTGAAGCTTTCTTT.

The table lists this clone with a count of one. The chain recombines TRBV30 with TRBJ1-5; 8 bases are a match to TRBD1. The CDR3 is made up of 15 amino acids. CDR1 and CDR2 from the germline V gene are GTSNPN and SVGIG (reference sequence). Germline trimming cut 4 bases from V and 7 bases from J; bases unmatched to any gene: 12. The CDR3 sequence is CAWTRGAQGAQPQHF. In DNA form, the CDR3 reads TGTGCCTGGACCCGAGGGGCGCAGGGGGCACAGCCCCAGCATTTT.

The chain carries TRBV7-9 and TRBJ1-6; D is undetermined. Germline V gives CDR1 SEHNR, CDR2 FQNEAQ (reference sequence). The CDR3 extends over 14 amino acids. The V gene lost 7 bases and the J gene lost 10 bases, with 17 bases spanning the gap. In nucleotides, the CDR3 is TGTGCCAGCACCGTGGAGGGCAGCAGCTCACCCCTCCACTTT. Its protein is CASTVEGSSSPLHF.

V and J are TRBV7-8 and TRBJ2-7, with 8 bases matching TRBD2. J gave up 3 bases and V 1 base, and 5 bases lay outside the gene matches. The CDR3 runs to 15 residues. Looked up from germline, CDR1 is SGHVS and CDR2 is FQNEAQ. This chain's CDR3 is CASSLDRGGYYEQYF. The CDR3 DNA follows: TGTGCCAGCAGCTTAGACCGCGGGGGGTACTACGAGCAGTACTTC.

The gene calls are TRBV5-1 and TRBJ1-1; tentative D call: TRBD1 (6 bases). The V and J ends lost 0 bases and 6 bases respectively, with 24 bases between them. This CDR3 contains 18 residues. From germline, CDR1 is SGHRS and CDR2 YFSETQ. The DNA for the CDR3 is TGCGCCAGCAGCTTGGCCATTGGGGGGCGCGGCCGGATACCTGAAGCTTTCTTT. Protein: CASSLAIGGRGRIPEAFF.